This entry describes one TCR beta chain. This sample was taken from a study of blood T cell repertoires in COVID-19. In the study overall: The origin of the acute and convalescent COVID-19 samples was the United States, Italy and Spain. T cells, B-cell-depleted T cells, or PBMCs provided the cDNA or gDNA that served as material.

Authors' methods: It was from reference gene primer amplification that nucleated cell counts were estimated. The table came from immunoSEQ multiplex PCR; TCRdb's copy has only in-frame clones and leaves some out. V, J and clone size derive from that table, while D and trimming were established from the DNA sequence. This table holds fewer than 150,000 clones, roughly three quarters found once. CDR3 length: 16 residues. In germline, CDR1 is SGHDN, CDR2 FVKESK. Trimming removed 1 base from V and 2 bases from J, with 14 bases in between. This sequence was found in a man older than 75 with acute or convalescent COVID-19. The sample was peripheral blood. This rearrangement joins TRBV14 to TRBJ1-2, with D tentatively TRBD1 (5 bases). CDR3 nucleotide sequence: TGTGCCAGCAGCCAAGCCGTCGGACCAGGGAACTATGGCTACACCTTC. Translating gives CASSQAVGPGNYGYTF.